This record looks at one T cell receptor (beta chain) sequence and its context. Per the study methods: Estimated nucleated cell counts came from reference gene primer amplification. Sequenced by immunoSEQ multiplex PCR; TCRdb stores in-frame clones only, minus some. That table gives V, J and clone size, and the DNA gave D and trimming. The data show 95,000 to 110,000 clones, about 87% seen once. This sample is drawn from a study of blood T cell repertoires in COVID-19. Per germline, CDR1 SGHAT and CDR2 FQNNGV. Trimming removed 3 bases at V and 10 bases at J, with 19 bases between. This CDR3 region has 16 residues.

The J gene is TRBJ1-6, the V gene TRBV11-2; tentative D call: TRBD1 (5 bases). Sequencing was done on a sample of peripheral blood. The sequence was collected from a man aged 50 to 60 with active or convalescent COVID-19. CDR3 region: CASSFGSVRVGSPLHF. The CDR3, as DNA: TGTGCCAGCAGCTTTGGGTCCGTCAGGGTTGGGTCACCCCTCCACTTT. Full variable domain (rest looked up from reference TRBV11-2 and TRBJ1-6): EAGVAQSPRYKIIEKRQSVAFWCNPISGHATLYWYQQILGQGPKLLIQFQNNGVVDDSQLPKDRFSAERLKGVDSTLKIQPAKLEDSAVYLCASSFGSVRVGSPLHFGNGTRLTVT.